This T cell receptor (beta chain) came from a study of T cells in tuberculosis (dated 2018 in TCRdb). Regarding the research as a whole: The study combined CD1B tetramers and high-throughput TCR immunosequencing to characterize T cells specific for the mycobacterial lipid antigen glucose monomycolate (GMM). In a South African clinical cohort, IGRA-negative adolescents, IGRA-positive adolescents with latent tuberculosis and adults with active tuberculosis were compared, with 9 to 10 people in each group. Points the paper makes about the study in general: With the diverse GMM-specific repertoire as input, a classifier achieved roughly 87% accuracy (AUROC 0.90), whereas GEM motif frequencies as input gave more than 55% accuracy. Active tuberculosis TCR-alpha repertoires showed smaller mean NN-distances to GMM-specific TCRs than IGRA-negative controls, suggesting clonal expansion of these TCRs. The smaller NN-distances were partly driven by shorter CDR3-alpha lengths in active tuberculosis patients, and the difference for TCR-beta did not reach statistical significance. Clinical samples were selected based on the availability of cryopreserved specimens, with adults included as active tuberculosis cases and adolescents included as controls.

The immunoSEQ multiplex PCR assay was used to generate TCR libraries, with TCR-beta and/or TCR-alpha/delta assays applied to each sample. The amplified TCR libraries were sequenced using the Illumina high-throughput platform. On the study's bioinformatics: Clustering and dimensionality reduction relied on pairwise TCRdist distances among GMM-specific receptors from T cells that were either sorted ex vivo or expanded in vitro. The score assigned to each clinical repertoire was mean NN-distance, meaning the average TCRdist to the nearest 10% of tetramer-positive reference sequences. GEM TCR motif frequency was calculated as the fraction of unique TCRs that matched known GEM sequences in V/J usage and CDR3 length. Linear discriminant analysis with leave-one-out cross-validation, implemented in scikit-learn, was used to classify active tuberculosis. TCRdb limited this immuneACCESS table to in-frame rearrangements with V and J called. A share of clones is missing; checked studies link under half to unresolved V genes, and the rest is unexplained. The DNA was the basis for D and trimming; V, J and clone size are from that table. This sample comprises 45,000 or so clones, about 95% of them detected only once. The ten largest clones represent around 7.5% of the sample.

V was cut back by 0 bases and J by 7 bases, leaving a gap of 23 bases between them. CDR1 SGHRS and CDR2 YFSETQ are derived from the germline V gene. The CDR3 sequence holds 18 residues, the cysteine and phenylalanine included. Of all the DNA, just the CDR3 is kept, 54 bases in frame from base 1. At study entry, adolescents were screened for latent tuberculosis infection by tuberculin skin test and QuantiFERON-TB GOLD In-Tube IGRA. Unsorted cryopreserved PBMC were immunosequenced, covering on average approximately 100,000 T cells per clinical donor. Eleven high schools in the Worcester region of the Western Cape, South Africa, served as enrollment sites for adolescents aged 12 to 18 years. About 10 M. tuberculosis-infected and roughly 10 uninfected adolescents were selected with matching for age and sex. PBMC from adolescents were isolated by density centrifugation from freshly drawn heparinized blood and were then cryopreserved.

With respect to this clone: Its cognate antigen has yet to be identified. There are no base qualities to consult, and no much larger clone falls within one base.

This chain joins TRBV5-1 to TRBJ2-1; 5 matching bases give a weak D call of TRBD2. This sequence originates from a donor between 10 and 29 years old with latent tuberculosis or without tuberculosis infection. Specimen: PBMCs. The DNA sequence reads TGCGCCAGCAGCTTGGGTTTTTCCCTACAGTTACCGGGGAATGAGCAGTTCTTC. It codes for CASSLGFSLQLPGNEQFF. The CDR3 plus the reference TRBV5-1 and TRBJ2-1 genes for the other parts give the full variable domain: KAGVTQTPRYLIKTRGQQVTLSCSPISGHRSVSWYQQTPGQGLQFLFEYFSETQRNKGNFPGRFSGRQFSNSRSEMNVSTLELGDSALYLCASSLGFSLQLPGNEQFFGPGTRLTVL.